This section outlines one T cell receptor beta chain sequence together with its context. This specimen belongs to a study of control samples from healthy donors and cancer patients. Sequencing was performed with immunoSEQ multiplex PCR; in TCRdb, only in-frame clones are kept and a portion is missing. The sample carries 110,000 to 150,000 clones, roughly 89% recorded once. The V gene end was trimmed by 5 bases and the J gene end by 8 bases; junction bases not matched to a gene: 11. CDR1 is MDHEN, CDR2 SYDVKM, per germline. The CDR3 totals 15 residues. Sequenced sample: blood. The chain couples TRBV28 to TRBJ1-4; 7 bases are a match to TRBD1. The TCR sequence derives from a man between 18 and 35 years old in good health. CDR3 sequence: CASSVPGGTREKLFF. The CDR3 bases are TGTGCCAGCAGTGTCCCAGGGGGGACAAGGGAAAAACTGTTTTTT.